This is a list of T cell receptor beta chains from one sample in a study of identical twins. MiXCR, run by TCRdb on the 5' RACE reads, gives a single entry per CDR3 protein. The data contain about 890,000 distinct CDR3 sequences, about 12% of them singletons. These data were also filed under a second study, of yellow fever vaccine responses in identical twins.

What was sequenced was PBMCs. The receptor source for this set is a young woman in good health. Both conserved end residues are part of each CDR3. D genes are given only for firm matches. Size values are once, few and many counts, or a class for expanded clones, and some rows have none.

CDR3 DNA	CDR3 protein	D gene	clone size	V gene	J gene
TGTGCCACCAGCACAACTAGGGCCCCTTACAATGAGCAGTTCTTC	CATSTTRAPYNEQFF	NA	NA	TRBV15	TRBJ2-1
TGTGCCAGCAAAGGCCCAGGACAGGGTGTCACTGAAGCTTTCTTT	CASKGPGQGVTEAFF	TRBD1	NA	TRBV2	TRBJ1-1
TGTGCCAGCAGCCCGACGGTTCTCTCTGGAAACACCATATATTTT	CASSPTVLSGNTIYF	NA	NA	TRBV3-1	TRBJ1-3
TGTGCCAGCAGCCTAGGACTTGACAAGAACACTGAAGCTTTCTTT	CASSLGLDKNTEAFF	NA	few	TRBV5-6	TRBJ1-1
TGTGCCAGCAGTCCCAGGGACAGTTATGGCTACACCTTC	CASSPRDSYGYTF	TRBD1	many	TRBV12-3/TRBV12-4	TRBJ1-2
TGTGCCAGCAATGCGGACAGAGTAGCCAAAAACATTCAGTACTTC	CASNADRVAKNIQYF	NA	NA	TRBV6-1	TRBJ2-4
TGCAGCGTTGAAAGGGGGTACGAGCAGTACTTC	CSVERGYEQYF	NA	many	TRBV29-1	TRBJ2-7
TGTGCCAGCAGCTTATATGTTGATACGCAGTATTTT	CASSLYVDTQYF	NA	few	TRBV7-2	TRBJ2-3
TGCGCCAGCAGCGAATCCCAGGGCGCCTATGGCTACACCTTC	CASSESQGAYGYTF	NA	many	TRBV5-1	TRBJ1-2
TGTGCCAGCAGCTTCGATCCTTATAGCAATCAGCCCCAGCATTTT	CASSFDPYSNQPQHF	NA	NA	TRBV7-8	TRBJ1-5
TGCAGCGTTAGTTGGGGCCACACTGAAGCTTTCTTT	CSVSWGHTEAFF	NA	few	TRBV29-1	TRBJ1-1
TGTGCCAGCAGCCACAGCGGGAGGGTCCCCGGGGAGCTGTTTTTT	CASSHSGRVPGELFF	TRBD2	few	TRBV6-2/TRBV6-3	TRBJ2-2
TGCAGTGCTACTCTTCCCGGGACAGGGGTCTATGGCTACACCTTC	CSATLPGTGVYGYTF	TRBD1	few	TRBV20-1	TRBJ1-2
TGTGCCACCAGTGAGGGGCTAGCGGGAGGGAAGGAGACCCAGTACTTC	CATSEGLAGGKETQYF	TRBD2	NA	TRBV24-1	TRBJ2-5
TGCAGTGGAACTAGCGGGAGCTGGGAGCAGTTCTTC	CSGTSGSWEQFF	TRBD2	NA	TRBV20-1	TRBJ2-1
TGTGCCAGCAGTCCAACGCTAGGAGACAATGAGCAGTTCTTC	CASSPTLGDNEQFF	NA	NA	TRBV6-4	TRBJ2-1
TGTGCCAGCAGTTACTCGGCAGGGGCAAATGAGCAGTTCTTC	CASSYSAGANEQFF	NA	NA	TRBV6-5	TRBJ2-1
TGTGCCAGCAGTTACTTTGCGGGAGTTGTAAAAGAGCAGTTCTTC	CASSYFAGVVKEQFF	TRBD2	NA	TRBV6-5	TRBJ2-1
TGCGCCAGCAGTGAGGACAGGTCGGGTTCGACCCAGCATTTT	CASSEDRSGSTQHF	NA	NA	TRBV10-1	TRBJ1-5
TGCAGTGCTAGGCATGCCTCTAGCACAGATACGCAGTATTTT	CSARHASSTDTQYF	NA	NA	TRBV20-1	TRBJ2-3
TGTGCCAGCACCCTAGCGGGAGGGCCCGGTGAGCAGTTCTTC	CASTLAGGPGEQFF	TRBD2	NA	TRBV12-3/TRBV12-4	TRBJ2-1
TGTGCCAGCAGCCCGGGCGGATTTCTGAACGAGCAGTACTTC	CASSPGGFLNEQYF	NA	NA	TRBV5-6	TRBJ2-7
TGTGCCAGCAGCTTGCCGATGTCGGGGAATAACTACGAGCAGTACTTC	CASSLPMSGNNYEQYF	NA	NA	TRBV5-5	TRBJ2-7
TGCGCCAGCAGCCTCCTGGGACAGGGAAACGAGCAGTACTTC	CASSLLGQGNEQYF	TRBD1	once	TRBV5-1	TRBJ2-7
TGTGCCAGCACTTTTAGGGGCATCCACAATGAGCAGTTCTTC	CASTFRGIHNEQFF	NA	NA	TRBV6-2/TRBV6-3	TRBJ2-1
TGTGCCAGCAGTGACTCTCCCATCGCGGGAGGCTACACCTTC	CASSDSPIAGGYTF	NA	few	TRBV6-4	TRBJ1-2
TGTGCCAGCAGTTTAAGTCAGGTTCTCTACGAGCAGTACTTC	CASSLSQVLYEQYF	NA	NA	TRBV12-3/TRBV12-4	TRBJ2-7
TGTGCCAGCAGCCACTCGGGCCAGGACCTAGGAAATGAGCAGTTCTTC	CASSHSGQDLGNEQFF	NA	many	TRBV4-2	TRBJ2-1
TGCAGTGCATTACAGGGGGCTAGCAATCAGCCCCAGCATTTT	CSALQGASNQPQHF	TRBD1	few	TRBV20-1	TRBJ1-5
TGCGCCAGCAGCTTGGAGCTAGCGGGGGGGCGCCCCTACAATGAGCAGTTCTTC	CASSLELAGGRPYNEQFF	TRBD2	NA	TRBV5-1	TRBJ2-1
TGTGCCAGCAGCGTAGCCAGTGGGCAGGACACCGGGGAGCTGTTTTTT	CASSVASGQDTGELFF	NA	NA	TRBV9	TRBJ2-2
TGTGCCAGCAGTCCACGGGCGGTGGTTAACACTGAAGCTTTCTTT	CASSPRAVVNTEAFF	NA	few	TRBV7-6	TRBJ1-1
TGTGCCAGTACCTTGGACAGGGGGCGACCAGATACGCAGTATTTT	CASTLDRGRPDTQYF	TRBD1	NA	TRBV19	TRBJ2-3
TGTGCCAGCAGCTTATGGACAGGACGACACCTGGGGGAGCTGTTTTTT	CASSLWTGRHLGELFF	TRBD1	NA	TRBV7-9	TRBJ2-2
TGTGCCAGCAGCTTAGTTATGGGATCACCCCTCCACTTT	CASSLVMGSPLHF	NA	few	TRBV7-9	TRBJ1-6